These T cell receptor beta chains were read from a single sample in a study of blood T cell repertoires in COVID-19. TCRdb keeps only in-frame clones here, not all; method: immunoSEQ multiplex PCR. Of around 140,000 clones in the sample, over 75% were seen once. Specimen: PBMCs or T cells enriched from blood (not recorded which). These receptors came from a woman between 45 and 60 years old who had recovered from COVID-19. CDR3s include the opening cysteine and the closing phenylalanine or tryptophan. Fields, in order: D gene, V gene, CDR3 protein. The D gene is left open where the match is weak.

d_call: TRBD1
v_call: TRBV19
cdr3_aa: CASSIRATGGPHNTEAFF

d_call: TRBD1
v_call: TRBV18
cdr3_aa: CASSRDSSYEQYF

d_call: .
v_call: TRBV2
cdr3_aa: CASEKRREPNEQFF

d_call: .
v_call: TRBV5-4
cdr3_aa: CASSLELSGNTIYF

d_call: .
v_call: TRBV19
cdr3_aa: CASSSGTFNEKLFF

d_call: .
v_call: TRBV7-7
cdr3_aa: CASSLSMRGSNTEAFF

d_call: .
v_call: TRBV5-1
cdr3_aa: CASSTGLQGSYEQYF

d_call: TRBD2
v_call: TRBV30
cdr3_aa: CAWSYRTSPIAKNIQYF

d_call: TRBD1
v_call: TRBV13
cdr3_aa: CASSSGTGDGSPLHF

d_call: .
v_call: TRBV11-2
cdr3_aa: CASRITRDFSTNNQPQHF

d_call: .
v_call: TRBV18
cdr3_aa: CASSPERSYGYTF

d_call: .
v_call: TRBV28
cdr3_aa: CAIRQSSNQPQHF

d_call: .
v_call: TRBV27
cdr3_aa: CASAYRSGELFF

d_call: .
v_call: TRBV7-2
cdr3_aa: CASSKGAGNEKLFF

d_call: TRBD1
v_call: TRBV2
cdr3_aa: CASSEWTGDNSPLHF

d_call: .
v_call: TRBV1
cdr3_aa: CTSSRRDSPHQETQYF

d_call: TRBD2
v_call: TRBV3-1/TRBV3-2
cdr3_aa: CASSQIPPGTSETQYF

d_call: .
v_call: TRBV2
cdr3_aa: CASSDRARAFF

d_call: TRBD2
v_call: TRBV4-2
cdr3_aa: CASSQERLAGNEQFF

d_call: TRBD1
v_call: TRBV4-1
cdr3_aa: CASKRGTGDEKLFF

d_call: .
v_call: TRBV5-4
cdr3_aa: CASSLAQGLKPEAFF

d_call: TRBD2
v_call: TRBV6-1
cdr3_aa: CASSERRLAGGWADTQYF

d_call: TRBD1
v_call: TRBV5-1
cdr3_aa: CASSLEARGRTDTQYF

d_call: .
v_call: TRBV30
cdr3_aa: CAWIKQGNSPLHF

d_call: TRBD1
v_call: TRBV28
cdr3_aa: CASSPGQMNEKLFF

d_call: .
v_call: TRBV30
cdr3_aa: CAWSASGVGEQFF

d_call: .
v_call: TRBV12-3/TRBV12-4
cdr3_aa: CASSPTTGWGYTF

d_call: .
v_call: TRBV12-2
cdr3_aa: CASRQRLRAPHGYTF

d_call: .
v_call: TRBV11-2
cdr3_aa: CASSLSPSGRQETQYF

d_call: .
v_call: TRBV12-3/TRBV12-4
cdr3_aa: CASNPGSGGELFF

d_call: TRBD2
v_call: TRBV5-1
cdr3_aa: CASSYLAGENNEQFF

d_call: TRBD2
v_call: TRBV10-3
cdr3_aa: CAISTGTSGSYEQYF

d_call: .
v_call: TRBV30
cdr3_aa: CAWTGVSYNEQFF

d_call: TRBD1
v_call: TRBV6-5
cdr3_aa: CASSDGTGVSPLHF

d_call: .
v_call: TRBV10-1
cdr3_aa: CASSEIGRGDTQYF

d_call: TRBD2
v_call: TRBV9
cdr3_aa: CASSVEAGVGHTQYF

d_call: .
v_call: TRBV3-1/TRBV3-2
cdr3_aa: CASSHFGGGGTEAFF

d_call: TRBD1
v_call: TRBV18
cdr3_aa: CASSLTGGSYEQYF

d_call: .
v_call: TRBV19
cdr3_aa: CASSELWTVSGNTIYF

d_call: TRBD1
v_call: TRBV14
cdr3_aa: CASSLSGQGNQPQHF

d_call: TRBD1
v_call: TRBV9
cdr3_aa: CASSDRGREETQYF

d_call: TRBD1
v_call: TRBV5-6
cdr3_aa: CASSGTGDPSNYGYTF

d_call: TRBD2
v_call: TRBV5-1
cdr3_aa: CASSYSGLAAEQYF

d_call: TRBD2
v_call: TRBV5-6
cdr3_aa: CASSFLAGALNEQFF

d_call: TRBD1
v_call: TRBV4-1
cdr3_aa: CASSQDAQGWDEQYF

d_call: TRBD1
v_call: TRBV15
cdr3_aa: CATSRGDRGFAGNTIYF

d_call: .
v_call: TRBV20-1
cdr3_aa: CSASDKLSWSRDTEAFF

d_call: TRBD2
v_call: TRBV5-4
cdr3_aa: CASSLSRLAGGDNEQFF